The clone carrying this T cell receptor beta chain was counted a single time. Its antigen is not identified. Unique molecular identifiers were carried by the TCR beta cDNA libraries. Input amounts of about 0.85 to 10 million T cells were used. These gave around 500,000 cDNA molecules, so each molecule approximated one T cell. Each CDR3 protein gets one entry after TCRdb re-called the PCR reads with MiXCR. Of some 890,000 distinct CDR3 sequences in the sample, under 70% were seen once. This CDR3 has 13 amino acids. The germline CDR1 and CDR2 sequences are DFQATT and SNEGSKA (reference sequence). V dropped 5 bases and J dropped 7 bases, with 15 bases sitting between them. This record comes from a study of post-analysis software for immune sequencing data. Study details: Relapsing-remitting, secondary progressive and progressive-relapsing forms of multiple sclerosis all featured among disease courses.

Study results and caveats: Five or six TRBV segments, including TRBV5-6, TRBV5-1 and TRBV20-1, were more frequent in patients than controls. Strong co-clustering by F measure linked samples that shared a preparation batch. Normalized Chao1 diversity was significantly lower in multiple sclerosis patients than in controls.

The J gene is TRBJ2-1, the V gene TRBV20-1; TRBD2 might be the D (6 bases). The TCR originated in a girl aged 5-17 years with multiple sclerosis. The material sequenced was blood. CDR3 DNA: TGCAGTGCTCTTCCGACTAGTGGTAATGAGCAGTTCTTC. This encodes CSALPTSGNEQFF.